A selection of T cell receptor beta chains follows, all from one sample in a study of T cell repertoires in ileal Crohn's disease. Here immunoSEQ multiplex PCR was the method, and the copy in TCRdb shows in-frame clones only, minus some. The repertoire holds approximately 7,700 clones, with approximately 96% as singletons. Specimen: ileal tissue. Receptors originate from an adult with Crohn's disease. The CDR3 runs from the conserved cysteine through the conserved F or W. Each record gives: V gene, clone size, D gene, J gene, CDR3 DNA, CDR3 protein. D genes are given only for firm matches. The size field is filled for only some rows; it gives once, few, many or a size class.

V: TRBV6-5; size: .; D: TRBD1; J: TRBJ1-1; DNA: TGTGCCAGCAGTCGGACAGGGGCTGAAGCTTTCTTT; CDR3: CASSRTGAEAFF
V: TRBV5-5; size: .; D: TRBD1; J: TRBJ1-3; DNA: TGTGCCAGCAGCTTGAACCGACAGGGGGCTAGTGGAAACACCATATATTTT; CDR3: CASSLNRQGASGNTIYF
V: TRBV4-1; size: .; D: TRBD2; J: TRBJ2-2; DNA: TGCGCCAGCAGCCCCAGGACTAGCGGGGGTGACACCGGGGAGCTGTTTTTT; CDR3: CASSPRTSGGDTGELFF
V: TRBV28; size: .; D: .; J: TRBJ1-2; DNA: TGTGCCAGCAGTAGGGGGTCCTATGGCTACACCTTC; CDR3: CASSRGSYGYTF
V: TRBV7-9; size: once; D: TRBD2; J: TRBJ2-1; DNA: TGTGCCAGCAGCGGGAGGTCGGGGGGGTCCCTATACAATGAGCAGTTCTTC; CDR3: CASSGRSGGSLYNEQFF
V: TRBV10-3; size: .; D: TRBD1; J: TRBJ1-6; DNA: TGTGCCATCAGTGAGACAGGGGGCTTGGATTCACCCCTCCACTTT; CDR3: CAISETGGLDSPLHF
V: TRBV20-1; size: .; D: .; J: TRBJ2-3; DNA: TGCAGTGCTAGGGACAGAGATACGCAGTATTTT; CDR3: CSARDRDTQYF
V: TRBV2; size: .; D: .; J: TRBJ1-2; DNA: TGTGCCAGCAGTGAATCGGGGTGGTCTGGCTACACCTTC; CDR3: CASSESGWSGYTF
V: TRBV5-4; size: .; D: .; J: TRBJ2-4; DNA: TGTGCCAGCAGCAAACGGCCCCAGGGCGAGAAAAACATTCAGTACTTC; CDR3: CASSKRPQGEKNIQYF
V: TRBV6-5; size: .; D: .; J: TRBJ1-2; DNA: TGTGCCAGCAGACCGGTTCTCTCCTATGGCTACACCTTC; CDR3: CASRPVLSYGYTF
V: TRBV18; size: .; D: .; J: TRBJ1-5; DNA: TGTGCCAGCTCACCTGGCGGGGATCAGCCCCAGCATTTT; CDR3: CASSPGGDQPQHF
V: TRBV7-2; size: .; D: .; J: TRBJ2-1; DNA: TGTGCCAGCAGCCCGACCAGCATTGCGGGGACCCAGTTCTTC; CDR3: CASSPTSIAGTQFF
V: TRBV11-1; size: .; D: .; J: TRBJ1-1; DNA: TGTGCCAGCAGCTACCCGTCTCAACAGAAGAACACTGAAGCTTTCTTT; CDR3: CASSYPSQQKNTEAFF
V: TRBV7-2; size: .; D: TRBD2; J: TRBJ2-2; DNA: TGTGCCAGCAGCTCCCCCATGGGGGGACTAGCGGGGACCGGGGAGCTGTTTTTT; CDR3: CASSSPMGGLAGTGELFF
V: TRBV7-9; size: once; D: .; J: TRBJ1-1; DNA: TGTGCCAGCAGCGACAGGCTACTCTCTGAAGCTTTCTTT; CDR3: CASSDRLLSEAFF
V: TRBV7-3; size: .; D: TRBD1; J: TRBJ1-2; DNA: TGTGCCAGCAGCACCGGACAGGGATTAGGCTACACCTTC; CDR3: CASSTGQGLGYTF
V: TRBV25-1; size: .; D: TRBD1; J: TRBJ1-5; DNA: TGTGCCAGCAGTCTTACAGGGGGCAATCAGCCCCAGCATTTT; CDR3: CASSLTGGNQPQHF
V: TRBV7-2; size: .; D: TRBD1; J: TRBJ2-3; DNA: TGTGCCAGCAGCTTCAGGGGGCGCAGGCCAGATACGCAGTATTTT; CDR3: CASSFRGRRPDTQYF
V: TRBV19; size: .; D: TRBD2; J: TRBJ2-1; DNA: TGTGCCAGTAGTCCACGAGGAACTAGCGGGGGGAGCTCCTACAATGAGCAGTTCTTC; CDR3: CASSPRGTSGGSSYNEQFF
V: TRBV19; size: .; D: .; J: TRBJ2-4; DNA: TGTGCCAGTAGTATTCAGGGAAAGGACATTCAGTACTTC; CDR3: CASSIQGKDIQYF
V: TRBV27; size: .; D: .; J: TRBJ2-7; DNA: TGTGCCAGCAGTTGGCAACCGCTAGCCCCCTACGAGCAGTACTTC; CDR3: CASSWQPLAPYEQYF
V: TRBV6-6; size: .; D: TRBD2; J: TRBJ2-1; DNA: TGTGCCAGCAGATCAGCGGGGGGGCCGGGTAATGAGCAGTTCTTC; CDR3: CASRSAGGPGNEQFF
V: TRBV4-1; size: .; D: .; J: TRBJ2-3; DNA: TGCGCCAGCAGCCACCCAGGGCCCACAGATACGCAGTATTTT; CDR3: CASSHPGPTDTQYF
V: TRBV7-2; size: .; D: .; J: TRBJ2-5; DNA: TGTGCCAGCAGCTTAGTAGTCCAAGAGACCCAGTACTTC; CDR3: CASSLVVQETQYF
V: TRBV7-9; size: .; D: .; J: TRBJ1-1; DNA: TGTGCCAGCAGCTTCCCCCCTGGCGGGTTTGGAAGCACTGAAGCTTTCTTT; CDR3: CASSFPPGGFGSTEAFF
V: TRBV7-3; size: .; D: .; J: TRBJ2-5; DNA: TGTGCCAGCAGCTTTGGGCGCCAAGAGACCCAGTACTTC; CDR3: CASSFGRQETQYF
V: TRBV19; size: .; D: .; J: TRBJ1-2; DNA: TGTGCCAGTACGCATTTATCTGGAGACAACTATGGCTACACCTTC; CDR3: CASTHLSGDNYGYTF
V: TRBV10-3; size: .; D: TRBD1; J: TRBJ1-1; DNA: TGTGCCATCAATAAACCGGGACAGGATGAAGCTTTCTTT; CDR3: CAINKPGQDEAFF
V: TRBV9; size: .; D: TRBD2; J: TRBJ2-3; DNA: TGTGCCAGCAGCGCCCGAGCGGGGGGCACAGATACGCAGTATTTT; CDR3: CASSARAGGTDTQYF
V: TRBV28; size: once; D: .; J: TRBJ2-7; DNA: TGTGCCAGCAGTTTATTTCCAGGAGGATACGAGCAGTACTTC; CDR3: CASSLFPGGYEQYF
V: TRBV5-5; size: .; D: TRBD1; J: TRBJ2-7; DNA: TGTGCCAGCACCATAACAACAGGGGCCTACGAGCAGTACTTC; CDR3: CASTITTGAYEQYF
V: TRBV29-1; size: .; D: TRBD1; J: TRBJ1-4; DNA: TGCAGCGTTGGACAGGGAGATGAAAAACTGTTTTTT; CDR3: CSVGQGDEKLFF
V: TRBV20-1; size: .; D: .; J: TRBJ2-3; DNA: TGCAGTGCCCCTTACACAGATACGCAGTATTTT; CDR3: CSAPYTDTQYF
V: TRBV7-2; size: .; D: TRBD1; J: TRBJ1-4; DNA: TGTGCCAGCAGCAGCAGACAGGGAGAAAAACTGTTTTTT; CDR3: CASSSRQGEKLFF
V: TRBV18; size: once; D: .; J: TRBJ1-5; DNA: TGTGCCAGCTCACCGGACAGCCCCCTCAAGCCCCAGCATTTT; CDR3: CASSPDSPLKPQHF
V: TRBV7-2; size: .; D: .; J: TRBJ2-5; DNA: TGTGCCAGCAGCTTAGGGAACAGGGACCAGACCCAGTACTTC; CDR3: CASSLGNRDQTQYF
V: TRBV7-3; size: .; D: .; J: TRBJ2-1; DNA: TGTGCCAGCAGCCTACAGGGGGGGGGATACAATGAGCAGTTCTTC; CDR3: CASSLQGGGYNEQFF
V: TRBV7-9; size: .; D: .; J: TRBJ2-7; DNA: TGTGCCAGCAGCTTACAGGGTGAGAGCTCCTACGAGCAGTACTTC; CDR3: CASSLQGESSYEQYF
V: TRBV28; size: .; D: .; J: TRBJ1-5; DNA: TGTGCCAGCAGTCCGAACTATAATCAGCCCCAGCATTTT; CDR3: CASSPNYNQPQHF
V: TRBV5-5; size: once; D: TRBD1; J: TRBJ1-2; DNA: TGTGCCAGCAGCTTGGTGGGGACAGCCACCTATGGCTACACCTTC; CDR3: CASSLVGTATYGYTF